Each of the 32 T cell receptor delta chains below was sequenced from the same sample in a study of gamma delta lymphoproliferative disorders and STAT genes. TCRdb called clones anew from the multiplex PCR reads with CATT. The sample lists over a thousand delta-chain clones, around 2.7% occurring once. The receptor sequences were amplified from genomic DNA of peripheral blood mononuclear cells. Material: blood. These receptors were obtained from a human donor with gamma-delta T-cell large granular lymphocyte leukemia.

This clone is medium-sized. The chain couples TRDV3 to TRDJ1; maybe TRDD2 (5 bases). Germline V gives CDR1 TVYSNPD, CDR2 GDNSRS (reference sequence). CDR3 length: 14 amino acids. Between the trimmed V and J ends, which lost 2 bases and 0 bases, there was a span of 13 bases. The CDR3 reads CAFLSLPYTDKLIF. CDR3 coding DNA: TGTGCCTTTCTCTCCCTACCCTACACCGATAAACTCATCTTT. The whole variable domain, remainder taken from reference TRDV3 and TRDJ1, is CDKVTQSSPDQTVASGSEVVLLCTYDTVYSNPDLFWYRIRPDYSFQFVFYGDNSRSEGADFTQGRFSVKHILTQKAFHLVISPVRTEDSATYYCAFLSLPYTDKLIFGKGTRVTVEP.

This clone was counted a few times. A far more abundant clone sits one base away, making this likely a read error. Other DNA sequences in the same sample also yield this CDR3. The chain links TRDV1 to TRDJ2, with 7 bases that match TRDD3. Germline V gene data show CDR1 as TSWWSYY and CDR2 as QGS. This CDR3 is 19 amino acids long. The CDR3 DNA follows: TGTGCCCTTGGGGATGCTTCCCCCTGGGGGGCATTTACGACAGCACAACTCTTCTTT. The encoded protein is CALGDASPWGAFTTAQLFF.

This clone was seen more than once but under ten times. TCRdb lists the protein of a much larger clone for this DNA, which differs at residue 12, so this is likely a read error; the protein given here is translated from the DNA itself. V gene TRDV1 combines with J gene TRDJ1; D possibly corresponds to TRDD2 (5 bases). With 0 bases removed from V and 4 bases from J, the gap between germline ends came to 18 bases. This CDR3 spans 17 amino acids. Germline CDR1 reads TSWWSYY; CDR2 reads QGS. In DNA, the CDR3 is TGTGCTCTTGGGGAACTCCTCGTTTTTCCTGCAATCGATAAACTCATCTTT. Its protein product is CALGELLVFPAIDKLIF.

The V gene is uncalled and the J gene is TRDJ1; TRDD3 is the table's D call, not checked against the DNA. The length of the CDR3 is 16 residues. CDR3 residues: CACDSLLGEYTDKLIF. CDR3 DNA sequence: TGTGCCTGTGACTCCTTACTGGGGGAATACACCGATAAACTCATCTTT.

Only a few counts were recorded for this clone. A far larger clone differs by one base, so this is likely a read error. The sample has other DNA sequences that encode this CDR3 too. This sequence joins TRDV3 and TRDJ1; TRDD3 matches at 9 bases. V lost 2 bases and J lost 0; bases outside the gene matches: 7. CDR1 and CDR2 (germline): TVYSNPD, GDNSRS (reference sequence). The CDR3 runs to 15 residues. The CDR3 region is CAFARGILNTDKLIF. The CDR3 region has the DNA TGTGCCTTTGCCAGGGGGATACTAAACACCGATAAACTCATCTTT.

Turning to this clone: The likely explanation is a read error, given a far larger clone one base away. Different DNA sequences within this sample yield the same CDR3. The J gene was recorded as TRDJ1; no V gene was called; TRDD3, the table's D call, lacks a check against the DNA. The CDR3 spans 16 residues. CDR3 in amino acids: CASPRRWGLTTDKLIF. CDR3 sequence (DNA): TGTGCCTCCCCCAGGAGGTGGGGACTCACTACCGATAAACTCATCTTT.

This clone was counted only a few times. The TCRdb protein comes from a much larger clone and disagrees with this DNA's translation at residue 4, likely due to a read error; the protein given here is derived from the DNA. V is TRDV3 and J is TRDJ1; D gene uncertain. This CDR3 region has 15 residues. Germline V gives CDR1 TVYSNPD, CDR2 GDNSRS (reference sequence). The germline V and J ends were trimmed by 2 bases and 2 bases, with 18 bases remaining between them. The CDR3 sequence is CAFCPHTRRTDKLIF. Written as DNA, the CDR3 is TGTGCCTTTTGCCCGCACACCCGTAGGACCGATAAACTCATCTTT.

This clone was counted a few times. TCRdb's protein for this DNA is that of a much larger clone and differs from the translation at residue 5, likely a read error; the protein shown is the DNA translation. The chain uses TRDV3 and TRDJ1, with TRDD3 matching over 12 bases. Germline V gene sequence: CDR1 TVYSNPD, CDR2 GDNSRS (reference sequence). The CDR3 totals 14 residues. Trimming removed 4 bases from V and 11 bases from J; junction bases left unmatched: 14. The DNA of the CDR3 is TGTGCCTCTACACACCCAGTACTGGGGGATACCCTCATCTTT. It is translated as CASTHPVLGDTLIF.

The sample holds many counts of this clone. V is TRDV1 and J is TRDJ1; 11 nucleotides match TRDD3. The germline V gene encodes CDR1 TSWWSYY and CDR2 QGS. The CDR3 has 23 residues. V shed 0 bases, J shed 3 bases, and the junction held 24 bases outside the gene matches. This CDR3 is CALGELVRRTIIGGYEVADKLIF. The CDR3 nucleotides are TGTGCTCTTGGGGAACTAGTTCGCCGCACTATAATTGGGGGATACGAAGTCGCCGATAAACTCATCTTT.

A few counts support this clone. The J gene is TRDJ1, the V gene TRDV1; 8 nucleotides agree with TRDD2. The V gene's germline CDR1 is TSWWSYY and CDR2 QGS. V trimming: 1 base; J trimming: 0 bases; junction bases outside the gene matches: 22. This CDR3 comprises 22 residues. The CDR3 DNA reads TGTGCTCTTGGGGAACCGATAGCCTTCCTAGCCCTCTGGGGCAGTCACACCGATAAACTCATCTTT. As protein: CALGEPIAFLALWGSHTDKLIF.

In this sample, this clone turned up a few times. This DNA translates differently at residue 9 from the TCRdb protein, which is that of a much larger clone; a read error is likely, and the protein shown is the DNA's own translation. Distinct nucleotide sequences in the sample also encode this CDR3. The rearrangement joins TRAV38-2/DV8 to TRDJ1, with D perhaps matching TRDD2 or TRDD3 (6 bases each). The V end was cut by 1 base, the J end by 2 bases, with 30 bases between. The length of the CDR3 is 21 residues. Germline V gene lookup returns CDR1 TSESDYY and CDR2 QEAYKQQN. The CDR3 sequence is CAYRSPAFPPYWGSRTDKLIF. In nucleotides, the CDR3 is TGTGCTTATAGGAGCCCGGCCTTCCCACCGTATTGGGGATCTCGTACCGATAAACTCATCTTT.

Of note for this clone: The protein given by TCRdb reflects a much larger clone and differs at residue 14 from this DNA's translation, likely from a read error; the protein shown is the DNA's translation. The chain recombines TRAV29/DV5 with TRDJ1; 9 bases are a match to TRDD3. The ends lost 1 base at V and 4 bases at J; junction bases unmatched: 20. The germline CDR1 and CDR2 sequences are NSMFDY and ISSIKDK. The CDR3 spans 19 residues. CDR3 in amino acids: CAASFSPLGDPWYNDKLIF. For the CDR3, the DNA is TGTGCAGCAAGCTTTTCCCCACTGGGGGACCCCTGGTACAACGATAAACTCATCTTT. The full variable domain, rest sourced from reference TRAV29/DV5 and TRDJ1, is DQQVKQNSPSLSVQEGRISILNCDYTNSMFDYFLWYKKYPAEGPTFLISISSIKDKNEDGRFTVFLNKSAKHLSLHIVPSQPGDSAVYFCAASFSPLGDPWYNDKLIFGKGTRVTVEP.

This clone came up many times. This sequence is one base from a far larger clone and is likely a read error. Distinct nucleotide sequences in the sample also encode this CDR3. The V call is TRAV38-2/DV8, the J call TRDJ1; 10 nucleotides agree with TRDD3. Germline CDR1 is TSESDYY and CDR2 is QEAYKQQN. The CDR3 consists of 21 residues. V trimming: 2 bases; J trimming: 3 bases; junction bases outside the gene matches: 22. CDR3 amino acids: CAYRSSTLFPYWGIRPDKLIF. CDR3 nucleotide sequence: TGTGCTTATAGGAGTTCGACACTATTCCCGTACTGGGGGATTCGGCCCGATAAACTCATCTTT.

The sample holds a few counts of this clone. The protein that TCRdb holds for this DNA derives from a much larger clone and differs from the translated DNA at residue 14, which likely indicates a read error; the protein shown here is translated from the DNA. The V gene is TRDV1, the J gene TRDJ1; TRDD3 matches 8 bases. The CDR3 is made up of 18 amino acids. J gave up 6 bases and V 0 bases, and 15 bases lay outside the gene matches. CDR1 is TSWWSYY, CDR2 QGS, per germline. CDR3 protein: CALGELLLRSGGSNKLIF. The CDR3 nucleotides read TGTGCTCTTGGGGAACTCCTCCTACGTAGTGGGGGATCCAATAAACTCATCTTT.

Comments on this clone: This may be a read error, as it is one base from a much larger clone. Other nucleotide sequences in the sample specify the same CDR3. CDR3 sequence reads: CALGELHFLRGWGTTDKLIF. The CDR3 DNA sequence: TGTGCTCTTGGGGAGCTCCACTTCCTACGAGGCTGGGGGACCACCGATAAACTCATCTTT. The gene calls are TRDV1 and TRDJ1; either TRDD2 or TRDD3 may supply D (8 bases each). V lost 3 bases and J lost 1, with 27 bases in between. This CDR3 is 20 amino acids long. The germline CDR1 and CDR2 sequences are TSWWSYY and QGS.

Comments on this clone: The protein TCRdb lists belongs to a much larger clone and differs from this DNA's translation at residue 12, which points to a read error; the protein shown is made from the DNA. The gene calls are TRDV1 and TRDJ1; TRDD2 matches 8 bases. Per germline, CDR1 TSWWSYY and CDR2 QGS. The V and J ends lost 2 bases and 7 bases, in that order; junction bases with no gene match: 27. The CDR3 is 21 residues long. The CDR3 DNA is TGTGCTCTTGGGGAATTCTTTCTTCCTACCGTACCGGGCAGTCAAGGTGTTAAACTCATCTTT. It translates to CALGEFFLPTVPGSQGVKLIF.

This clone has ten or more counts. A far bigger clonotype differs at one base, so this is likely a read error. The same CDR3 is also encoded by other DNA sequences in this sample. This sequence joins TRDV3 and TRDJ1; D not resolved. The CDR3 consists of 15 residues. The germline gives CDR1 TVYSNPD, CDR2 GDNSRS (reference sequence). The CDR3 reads CAFRPHTRRTDKLIF. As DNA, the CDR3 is TGCGCCTTTCGCCCGCACACCCGTAGGACCGATAAACTCATCTTT.

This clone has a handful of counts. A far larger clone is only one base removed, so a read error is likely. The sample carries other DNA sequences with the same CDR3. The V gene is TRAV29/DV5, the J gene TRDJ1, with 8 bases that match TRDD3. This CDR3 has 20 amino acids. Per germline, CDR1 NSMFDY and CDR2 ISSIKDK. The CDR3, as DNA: TGTGCAGCAAGCGCGAACGTAAGACCCTTACTGGGGGTGTACACCGATAAACTCATCTTC. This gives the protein CAASANVRPLLGVYTDKLIF.

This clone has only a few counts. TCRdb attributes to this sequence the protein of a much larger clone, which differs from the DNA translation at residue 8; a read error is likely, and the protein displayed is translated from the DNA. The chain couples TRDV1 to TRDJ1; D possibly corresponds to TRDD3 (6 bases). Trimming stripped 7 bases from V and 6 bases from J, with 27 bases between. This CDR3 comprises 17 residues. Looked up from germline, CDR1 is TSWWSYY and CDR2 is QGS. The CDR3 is CALVNEPLGLGTHKLIF. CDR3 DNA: TGTGCTCTTGTAAACGAGCCCCTGGGGCTGGGGACACATAAACTCATCTTT.

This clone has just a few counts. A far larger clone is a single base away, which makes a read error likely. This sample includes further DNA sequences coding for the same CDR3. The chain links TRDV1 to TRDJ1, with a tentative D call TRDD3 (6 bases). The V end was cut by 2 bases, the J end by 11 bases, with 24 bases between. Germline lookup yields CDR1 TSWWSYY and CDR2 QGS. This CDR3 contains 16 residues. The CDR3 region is CALGERRGGGEYILIF. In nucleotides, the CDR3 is TGTGCTCTTGGGGAAAGGAGGGGGGGAGGAGAGTACATCCTCATCTTT.

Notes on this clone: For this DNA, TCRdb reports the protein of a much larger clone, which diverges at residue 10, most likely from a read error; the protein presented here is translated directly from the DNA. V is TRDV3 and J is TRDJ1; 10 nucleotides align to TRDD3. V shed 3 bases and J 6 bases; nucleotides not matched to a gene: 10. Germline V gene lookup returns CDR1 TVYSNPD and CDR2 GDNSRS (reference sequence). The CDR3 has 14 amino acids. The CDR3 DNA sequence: TGTGCCTTAGGTCTGGGGGATAGGGGCAATAAACTCATCTTT. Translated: CALGLGDRGNKLIF.

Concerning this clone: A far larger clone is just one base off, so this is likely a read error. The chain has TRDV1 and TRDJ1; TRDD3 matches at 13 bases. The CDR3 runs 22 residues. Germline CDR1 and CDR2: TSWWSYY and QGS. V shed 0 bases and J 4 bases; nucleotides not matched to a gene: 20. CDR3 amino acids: CALGELEGPSYWGIRTIDKLIF. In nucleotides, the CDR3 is TGTGCTCTTGGGGAACTAGAGGGACCTTCCTACTGGGGGATACGGACGATCGATAAACTCATCTTT.

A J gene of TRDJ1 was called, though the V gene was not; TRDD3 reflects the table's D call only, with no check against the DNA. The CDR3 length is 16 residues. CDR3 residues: CASPRRWGPTTDKPIF. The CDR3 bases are TGTGCCTCCCCCAGGAGGTGGGGGCCCACTACCGATAAACCCATCTTT.

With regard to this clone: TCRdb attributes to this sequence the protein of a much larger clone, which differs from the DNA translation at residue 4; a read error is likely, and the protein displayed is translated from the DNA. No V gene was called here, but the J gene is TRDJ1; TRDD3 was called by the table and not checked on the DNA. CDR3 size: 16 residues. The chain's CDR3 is CASSRRWGLTTDKLIF. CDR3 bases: TGTGCCTCCTCCAGGAGGTGGGGGCTCACTACCGATAAACTCATCTTT.

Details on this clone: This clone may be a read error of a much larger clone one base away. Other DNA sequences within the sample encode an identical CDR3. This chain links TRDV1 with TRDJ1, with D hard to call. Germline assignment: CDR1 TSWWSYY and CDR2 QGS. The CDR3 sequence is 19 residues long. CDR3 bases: TGTGCTCTTGGAGAACTTATGGCCCCCCACTTGCCCGGACTCGATAAACTCATCTTT. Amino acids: CALGELMAPHLPGLDKLIF.

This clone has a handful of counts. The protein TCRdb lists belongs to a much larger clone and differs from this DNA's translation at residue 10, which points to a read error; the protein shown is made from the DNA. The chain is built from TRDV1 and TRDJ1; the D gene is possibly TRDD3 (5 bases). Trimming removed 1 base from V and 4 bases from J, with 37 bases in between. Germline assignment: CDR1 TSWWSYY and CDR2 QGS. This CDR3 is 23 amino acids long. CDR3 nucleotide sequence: TGTGCTCTTGGGGAACGTCTCGATTTCCCACGGATTACCTGGGCCCAAAGATGCGATAAACTCATCTTT. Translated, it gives CALGERLDFPRITWAQRCDKLIF.

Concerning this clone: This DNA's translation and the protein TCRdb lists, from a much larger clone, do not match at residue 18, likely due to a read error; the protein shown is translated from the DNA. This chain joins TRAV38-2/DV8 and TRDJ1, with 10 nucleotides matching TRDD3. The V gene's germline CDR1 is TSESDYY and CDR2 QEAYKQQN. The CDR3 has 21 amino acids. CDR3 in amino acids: CAYRSSTLFPYWGIRPDRLIF. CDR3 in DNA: TGTGCTTATAGGAGCTCGACACTATTCCCGTACTGGGGGATTCGGCCCGATAGACTCATCTTT.

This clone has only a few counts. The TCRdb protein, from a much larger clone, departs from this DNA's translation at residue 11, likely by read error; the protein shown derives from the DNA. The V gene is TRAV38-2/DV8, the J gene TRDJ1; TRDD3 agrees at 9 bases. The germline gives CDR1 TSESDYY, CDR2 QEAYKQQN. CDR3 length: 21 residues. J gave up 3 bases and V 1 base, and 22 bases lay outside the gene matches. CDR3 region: CAYRSSTLFPCWGIRPDKLIF. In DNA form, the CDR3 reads TGTGCTTATAGGAGCTCGACACTATTCCCGTGCTGGGGGATTCGGCCCGATAAACTCATCTTT.

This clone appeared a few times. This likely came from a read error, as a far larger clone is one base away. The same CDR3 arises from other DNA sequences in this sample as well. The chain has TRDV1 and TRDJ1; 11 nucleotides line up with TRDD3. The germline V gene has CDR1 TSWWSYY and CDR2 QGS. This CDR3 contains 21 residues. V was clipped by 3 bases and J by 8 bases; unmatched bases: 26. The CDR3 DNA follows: TGTGCTCTTGGGGATCCTCCTAGGTACTGGGGGATAGGGCCCCACGCCGGCAAACTCATCTTT. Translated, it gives CALGDPPRYWGIGPHAGKLIF.

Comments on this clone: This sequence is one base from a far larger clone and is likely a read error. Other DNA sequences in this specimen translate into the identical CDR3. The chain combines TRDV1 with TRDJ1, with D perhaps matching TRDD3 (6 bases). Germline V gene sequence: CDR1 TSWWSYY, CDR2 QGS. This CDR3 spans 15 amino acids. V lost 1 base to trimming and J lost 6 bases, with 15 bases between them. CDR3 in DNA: TGTGCTCTTGGGGAACACACGGCCGGGGGACATAAACTCATCTTT. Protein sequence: CALGEHTAGGHKLIF.

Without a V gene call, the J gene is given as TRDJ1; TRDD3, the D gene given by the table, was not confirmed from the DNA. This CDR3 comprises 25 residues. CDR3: CALGELLGLSVTYWGIPPRADKLIF. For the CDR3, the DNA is TGTGCTCTTGGGGAACTTTTGGGCCTTTCTGTAACGTACTGGGGGATACCTCCCCGAGCCGATAAACTCATCTTT.

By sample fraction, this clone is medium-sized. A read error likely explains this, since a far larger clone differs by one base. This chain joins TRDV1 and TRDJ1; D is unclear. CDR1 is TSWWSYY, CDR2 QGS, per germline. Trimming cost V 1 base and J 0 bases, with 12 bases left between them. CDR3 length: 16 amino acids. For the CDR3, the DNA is TGTGCTCTTGGGGAACAACTCGGGGCGTACACCGATAAACTCATCTTT. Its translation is CALGEQLGAYTDKLIF.